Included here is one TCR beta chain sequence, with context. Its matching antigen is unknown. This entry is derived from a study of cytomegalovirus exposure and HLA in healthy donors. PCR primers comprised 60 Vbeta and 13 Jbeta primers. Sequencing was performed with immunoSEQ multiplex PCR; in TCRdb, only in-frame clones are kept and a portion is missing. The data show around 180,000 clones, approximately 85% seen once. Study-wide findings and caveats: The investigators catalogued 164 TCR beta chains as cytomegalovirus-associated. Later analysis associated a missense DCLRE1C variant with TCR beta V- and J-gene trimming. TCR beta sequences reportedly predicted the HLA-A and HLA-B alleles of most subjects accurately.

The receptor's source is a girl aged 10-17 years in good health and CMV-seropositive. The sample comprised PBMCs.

The CDR3 is CASSAGLHGELFF. The CDR3 DNA sequence: TGTGCCAGCTCGGCAGGACTGCACGGGGAGCTGTTTTTT. The chain couples TRBV28 to TRBJ2-2; TRBD2 is a possible D gene (5 bases). Germline CDR1 and CDR2: MDHEN and SYDVKM. Trimming pared 8 bases from V and 7 bases from J, leaving 14 bases between. The CDR3 extends over 13 amino acids.